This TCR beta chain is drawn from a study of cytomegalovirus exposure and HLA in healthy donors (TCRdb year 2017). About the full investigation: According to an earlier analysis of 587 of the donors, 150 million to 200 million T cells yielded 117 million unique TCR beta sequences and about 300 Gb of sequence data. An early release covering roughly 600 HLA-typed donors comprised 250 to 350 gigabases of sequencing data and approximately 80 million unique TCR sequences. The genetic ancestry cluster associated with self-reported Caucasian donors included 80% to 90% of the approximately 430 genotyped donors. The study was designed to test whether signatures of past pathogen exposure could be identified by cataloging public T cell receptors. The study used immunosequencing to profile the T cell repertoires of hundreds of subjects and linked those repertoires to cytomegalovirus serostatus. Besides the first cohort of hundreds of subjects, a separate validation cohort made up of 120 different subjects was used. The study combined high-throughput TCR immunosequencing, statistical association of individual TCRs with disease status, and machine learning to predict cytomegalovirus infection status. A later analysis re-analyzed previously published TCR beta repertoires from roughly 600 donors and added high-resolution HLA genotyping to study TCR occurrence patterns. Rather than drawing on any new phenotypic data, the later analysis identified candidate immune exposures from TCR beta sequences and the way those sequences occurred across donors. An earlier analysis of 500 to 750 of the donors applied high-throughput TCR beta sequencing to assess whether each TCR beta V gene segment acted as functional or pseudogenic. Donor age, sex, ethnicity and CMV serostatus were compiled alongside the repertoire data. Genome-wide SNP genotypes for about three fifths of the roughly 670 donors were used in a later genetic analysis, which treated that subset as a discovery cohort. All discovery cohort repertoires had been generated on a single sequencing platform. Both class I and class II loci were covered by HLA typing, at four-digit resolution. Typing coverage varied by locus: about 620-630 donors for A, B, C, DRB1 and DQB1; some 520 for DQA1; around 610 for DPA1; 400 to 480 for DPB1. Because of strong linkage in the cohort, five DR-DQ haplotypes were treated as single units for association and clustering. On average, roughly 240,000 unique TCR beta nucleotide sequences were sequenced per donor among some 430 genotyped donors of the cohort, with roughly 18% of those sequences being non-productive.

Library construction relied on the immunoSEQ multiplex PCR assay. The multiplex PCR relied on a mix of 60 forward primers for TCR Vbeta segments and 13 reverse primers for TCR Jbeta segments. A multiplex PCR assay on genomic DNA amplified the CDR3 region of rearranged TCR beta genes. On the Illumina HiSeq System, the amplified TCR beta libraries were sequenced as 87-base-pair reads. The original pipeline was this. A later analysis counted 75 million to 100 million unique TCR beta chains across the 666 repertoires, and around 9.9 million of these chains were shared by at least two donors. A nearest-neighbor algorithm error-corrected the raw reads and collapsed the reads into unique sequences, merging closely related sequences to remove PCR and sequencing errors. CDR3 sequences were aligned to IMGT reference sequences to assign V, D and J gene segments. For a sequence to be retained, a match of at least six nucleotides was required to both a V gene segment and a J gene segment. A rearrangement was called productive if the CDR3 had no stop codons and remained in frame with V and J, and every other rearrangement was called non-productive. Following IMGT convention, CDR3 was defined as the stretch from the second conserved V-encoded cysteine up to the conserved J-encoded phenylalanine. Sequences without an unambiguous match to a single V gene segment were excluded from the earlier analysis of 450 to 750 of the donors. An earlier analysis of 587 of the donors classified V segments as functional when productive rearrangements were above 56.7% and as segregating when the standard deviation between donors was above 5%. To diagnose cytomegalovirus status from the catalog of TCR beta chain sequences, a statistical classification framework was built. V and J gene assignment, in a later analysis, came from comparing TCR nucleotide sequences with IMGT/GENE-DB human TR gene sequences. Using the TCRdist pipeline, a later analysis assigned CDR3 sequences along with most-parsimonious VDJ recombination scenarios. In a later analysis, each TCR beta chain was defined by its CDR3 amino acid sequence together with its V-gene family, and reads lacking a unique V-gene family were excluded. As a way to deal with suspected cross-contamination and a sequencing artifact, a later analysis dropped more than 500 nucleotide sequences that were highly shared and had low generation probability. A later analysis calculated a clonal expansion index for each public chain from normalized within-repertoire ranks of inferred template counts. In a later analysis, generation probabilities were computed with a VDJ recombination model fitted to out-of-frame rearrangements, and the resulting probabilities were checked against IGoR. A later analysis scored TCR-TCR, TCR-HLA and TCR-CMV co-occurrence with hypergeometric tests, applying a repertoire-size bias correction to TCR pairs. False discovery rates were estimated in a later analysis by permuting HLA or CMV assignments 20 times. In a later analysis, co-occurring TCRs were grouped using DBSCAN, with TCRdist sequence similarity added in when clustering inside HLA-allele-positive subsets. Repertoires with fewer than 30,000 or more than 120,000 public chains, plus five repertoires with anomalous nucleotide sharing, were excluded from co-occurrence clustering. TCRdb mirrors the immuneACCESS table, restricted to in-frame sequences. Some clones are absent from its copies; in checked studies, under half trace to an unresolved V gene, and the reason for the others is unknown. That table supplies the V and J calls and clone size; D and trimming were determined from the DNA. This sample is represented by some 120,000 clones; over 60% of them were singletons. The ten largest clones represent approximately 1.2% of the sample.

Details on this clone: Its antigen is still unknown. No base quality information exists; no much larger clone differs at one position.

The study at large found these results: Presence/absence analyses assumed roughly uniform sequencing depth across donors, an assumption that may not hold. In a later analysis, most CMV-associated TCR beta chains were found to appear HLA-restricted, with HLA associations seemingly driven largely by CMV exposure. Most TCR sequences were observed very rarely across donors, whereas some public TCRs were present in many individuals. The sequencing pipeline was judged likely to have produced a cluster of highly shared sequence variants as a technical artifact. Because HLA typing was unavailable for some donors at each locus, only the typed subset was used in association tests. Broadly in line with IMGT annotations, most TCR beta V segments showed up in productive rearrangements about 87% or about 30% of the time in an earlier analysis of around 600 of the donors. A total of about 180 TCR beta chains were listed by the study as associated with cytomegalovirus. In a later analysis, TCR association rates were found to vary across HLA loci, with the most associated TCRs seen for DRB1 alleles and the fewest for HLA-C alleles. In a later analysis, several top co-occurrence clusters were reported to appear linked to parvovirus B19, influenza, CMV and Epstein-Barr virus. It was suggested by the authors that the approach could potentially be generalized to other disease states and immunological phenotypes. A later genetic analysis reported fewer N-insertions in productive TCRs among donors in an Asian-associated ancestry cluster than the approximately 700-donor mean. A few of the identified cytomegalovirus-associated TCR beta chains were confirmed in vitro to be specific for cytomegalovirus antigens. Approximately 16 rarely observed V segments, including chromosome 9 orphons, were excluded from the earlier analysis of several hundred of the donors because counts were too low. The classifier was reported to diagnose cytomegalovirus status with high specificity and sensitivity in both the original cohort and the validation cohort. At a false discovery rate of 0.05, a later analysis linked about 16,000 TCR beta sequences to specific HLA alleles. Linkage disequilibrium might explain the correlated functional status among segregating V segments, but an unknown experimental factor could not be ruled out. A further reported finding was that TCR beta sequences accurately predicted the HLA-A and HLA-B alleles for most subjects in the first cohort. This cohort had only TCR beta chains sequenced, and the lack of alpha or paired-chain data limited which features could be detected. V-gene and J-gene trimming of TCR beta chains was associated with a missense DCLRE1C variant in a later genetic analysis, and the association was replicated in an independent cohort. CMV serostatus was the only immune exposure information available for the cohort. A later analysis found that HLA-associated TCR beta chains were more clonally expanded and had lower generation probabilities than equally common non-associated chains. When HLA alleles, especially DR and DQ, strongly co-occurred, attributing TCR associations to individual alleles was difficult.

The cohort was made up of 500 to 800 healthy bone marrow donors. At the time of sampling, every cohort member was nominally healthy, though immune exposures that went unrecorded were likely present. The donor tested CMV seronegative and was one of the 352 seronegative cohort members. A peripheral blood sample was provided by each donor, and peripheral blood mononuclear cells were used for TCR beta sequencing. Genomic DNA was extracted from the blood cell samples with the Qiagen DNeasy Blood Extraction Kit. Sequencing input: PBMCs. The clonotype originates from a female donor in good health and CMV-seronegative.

Here is the DNA: TGTGCCAGCAGTCCGGACAGTTCGGGGGAAAAACTGTTTTTT. Translation gives CASSPDSSGEKLFF. The chain couples TRBV6-5 to TRBJ1-4; a tentative D call is TRBD1 (6 bases match). V is pared back by 5 bases and J by 8 bases, with 15 bases lying between the germline termini. The germline V gene yields MNHEY for CDR1 and SVGAGI for CDR2. The CDR3 contains 14 residues, cysteine and phenylalanine counted. The kept DNA is CDR3 alone, 42 bases in frame from the first base.